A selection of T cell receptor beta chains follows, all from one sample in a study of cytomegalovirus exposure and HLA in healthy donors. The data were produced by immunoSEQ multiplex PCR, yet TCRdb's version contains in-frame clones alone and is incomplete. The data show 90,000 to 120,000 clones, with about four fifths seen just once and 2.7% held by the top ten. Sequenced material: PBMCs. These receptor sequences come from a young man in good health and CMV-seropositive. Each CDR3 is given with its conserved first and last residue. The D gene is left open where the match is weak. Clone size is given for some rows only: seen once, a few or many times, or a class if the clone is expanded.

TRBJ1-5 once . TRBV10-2 CASSESVLHQPQHF TGCGCCAGCAGTGAATCAGTTTTACATCAGCCCCAGCATTTT
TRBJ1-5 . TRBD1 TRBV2 CASSDRAWNQPQHF TGTGCCAGCTCTGACAGGGCTTGGAATCAGCCCCAGCATTTT
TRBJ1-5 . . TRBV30 CAWSSQVTSNQPQHF TGTGCCTGGAGTTCACAGGTTACCAGCAATCAGCCCCAGCATTTT
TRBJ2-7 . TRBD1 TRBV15 CATSIRTGEEQYF TGTGCCACCAGCATCCGGACAGGGGAAGAGCAGTACTTC
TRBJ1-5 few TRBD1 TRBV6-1 CASKPGQGAGQPQHF TGTGCCAGCAAGCCGGGACAGGGGGCCGGTCAGCCCCAGCATTTT
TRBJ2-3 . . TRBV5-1 CASQTGWGTDTQYF TGCGCCAGCCAGACGGGGTGGGGCACAGATACGCAGTATTTT
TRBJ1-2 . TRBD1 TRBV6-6 CASSYSQGANYGYTF TGTGCCAGCAGTTACTCACAGGGGGCTAACTATGGCTACACCTTC
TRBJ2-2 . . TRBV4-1 CASSQEVALPGELFF TGCGCCAGCAGCCAAGAGGTGGCATTACCCGGGGAGCTGTTTTTT
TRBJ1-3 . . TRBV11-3 CASSQQGAGNTIYF TGTGCCAGCAGCCAACAGGGTGCTGGAAACACCATATATTTT
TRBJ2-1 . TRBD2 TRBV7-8 CASSGQRGANNEQFF TGTGCCAGCAGCGGACAGCGGGGGGCGAACAATGAGCAGTTCTTC
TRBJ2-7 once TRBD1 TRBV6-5 CASLQGGEQYF TGTGCCAGCTTACAGGGGGGCGAGCAGTACTTC
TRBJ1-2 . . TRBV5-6 CASSFRGYYGYTF TGTGCCAGCAGCTTTCGGGGGTACTATGGCTACACCTTC
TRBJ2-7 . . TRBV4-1 CASRPGGGSSYEQYF TGCGCCAGCAGACCGGGGGGCGGGAGCTCCTACGAGCAGTACTTC
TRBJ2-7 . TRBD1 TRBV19 CASAPGTGTYEQYF TGTGCCAGCGCCCCCGGGACAGGTACCTACGAGCAGTACTTC
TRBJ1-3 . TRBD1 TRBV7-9 CASSPIQGALGNTIYF TGTGCCAGCAGCCCGATACAGGGGGCACTTGGAAACACCATATATTTT
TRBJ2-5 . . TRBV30 CAWRLGGVWTQYF TGTGCCTGGAGACTGGGCGGGGTCTGGACCCAGTACTTC
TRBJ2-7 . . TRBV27 CASSRLGGPYEQYF TGTGCCAGCAGCAGGTTGGGAGGCCCCTACGAGCAGTACTTC
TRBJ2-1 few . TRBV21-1 CASSKRLAGEDNEQFF TGTGCCAGCAGCAAAAGACTAGCGGGGGAGGACAATGAGCAGTTCTTC
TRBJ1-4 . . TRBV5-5 CASRVGRTNEKLFF TGTGCCAGCAGGGTGGGGCGGACTAATGAAAAACTGTTTTTT
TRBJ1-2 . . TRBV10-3 CAISVGGGPIQGYTF TGTGCCATCAGTGTCGGCGGAGGCCCCATCCAGGGCTACACCTTC
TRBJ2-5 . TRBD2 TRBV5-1 CASSLPSSGGAGETQYF TGCGCCAGCAGCTTACCTTCTAGCGGGGGGGCCGGTGAGACCCAGTACTTC
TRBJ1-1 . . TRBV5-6 CASSIYTNTEAFF TGTGCCAGCAGCATCTATACGAACACTGAAGCTTTCTTT
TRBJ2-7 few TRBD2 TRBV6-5 CASSLLAGNEQYF TGTGCCAGCAGTTTACTAGCGGGGAACGAGCAGTACTTC
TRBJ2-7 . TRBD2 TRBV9 CASSGHSGAEQYF TGTGCCAGCAGCGGCCATAGCGGGGCCGAGCAGTACTTC
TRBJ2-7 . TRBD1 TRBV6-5 CASSYSPGQGNEQYF TGTGCCAGCAGTTACTCCCCGGGACAGGGTAACGAGCAGTACTTC
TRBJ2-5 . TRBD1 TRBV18 CASSRDRGAKTQYF TGTGCCAGCTCACGGGACAGGGGTGCGAAGACCCAGTACTTC
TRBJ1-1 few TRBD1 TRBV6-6 CASNVMGQEAFF TGTGCCAGCAACGTAATGGGACAGGAAGCTTTCTTT
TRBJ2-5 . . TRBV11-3 CASSFGVEETQYF TGTGCCAGCAGCTTCGGGGTCGAAGAGACCCAGTACTTC
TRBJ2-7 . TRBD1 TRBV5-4 CASRSTGGHLGEQYF TGTGCCAGCAGGTCCACAGGGGGCCATCTCGGCGAGCAGTACTTC
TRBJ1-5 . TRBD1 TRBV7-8 CASSLPRDSLSNQPQHF TGTGCCAGCAGCTTACCCCGGGACAGCCTTAGCAATCAGCCCCAGCATTTT
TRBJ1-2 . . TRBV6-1 CASTPSGWGYTF TGTGCCAGCACCCCCTCTGGCTGGGGCTACACCTTC
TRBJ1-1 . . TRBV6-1 CASSTGGNTEAFF TGTGCCAGCAGCACCGGCGGGAACACTGAAGCTTTCTTT
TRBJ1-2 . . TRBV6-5 CASPLAGFYYDYTF TGTGCCAGCCCCCTGGCGGGTTTCTACTATGACTACACCTTC
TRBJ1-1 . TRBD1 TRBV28 CASSTSGTGELEAFF TGTGCCAGCAGTACATCCGGGACAGGGGAATTGGAAGCTTTCTTT
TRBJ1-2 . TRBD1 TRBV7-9 CSSSPSPGTGYNYGYTF TGTTCCAGCAGCCCGAGCCCCGGGACAGGGTATAACTATGGCTACACCTTC
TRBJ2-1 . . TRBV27 CASSLMTVSPYNEQFF TGTGCCAGCAGTTTAATGACTGTCTCCCCATACAATGAGCAGTTCTTC
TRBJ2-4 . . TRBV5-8 CASSLIQATGAKNIQYF TGTGCCAGCAGCTTGATTCAGGCCACGGGGGCCAAAAACATTCAGTACTTC
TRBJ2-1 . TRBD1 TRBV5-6 CASGVQGARVVEQFF TGTGCCAGCGGAGTACAGGGGGCGAGGGTGGTAGAGCAGTTCTTC
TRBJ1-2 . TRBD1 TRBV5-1 CASSGGTGHYGYTF TGCGCCAGCAGCGGCGGGACAGGACATTATGGCTACACCTTC
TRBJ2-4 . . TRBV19 CASSMGGLPPQNIQYF TGTGCCAGTAGTATGGGAGGACTCCCCCCCCAAAACATTCAGTACTTC
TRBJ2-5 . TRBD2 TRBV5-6 CASTVVSGGETQYF TGTGCCAGCACCGTAGTTTCGGGGGGAGAGACCCAGTACTTC
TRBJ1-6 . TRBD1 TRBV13 CASSLRTGRLNSPLHF TGTGCCAGCAGCCTCCGGACAGGGAGACTTAATTCACCCCTCCACTTT
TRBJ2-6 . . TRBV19 CASSILVTGANVLTF TGTGCCAGTAGTATTTTAGTTACCGGGGCCAACGTCCTGACTTTC
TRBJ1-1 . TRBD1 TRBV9 CASSVDLGDRGGTEAFF TGTGCCAGCAGCGTAGATTTGGGGGACAGGGGAGGGACTGAAGCTTTCTTT
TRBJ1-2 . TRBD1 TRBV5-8 CASSAGDRLAVGYTF TGTGCCAGCAGCGCCGGGGACAGATTAGCCGTAGGCTACACCTTC
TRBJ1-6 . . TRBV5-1 CASSLDPSYSNSPLHF TGCGCCAGCAGCTTGGATCCTTCATACTCAAATTCACCCCTCCACTTT
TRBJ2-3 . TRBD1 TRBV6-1 CASSRQGAQGDTQYF TGTGCCAGCAGCCGACAGGGGGCGCAAGGAGATACGCAGTATTTT
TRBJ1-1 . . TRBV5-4 CASSDPQTLNTEAFF TGTGCCAGCAGCGACCCACAGACGTTGAACACTGAAGCTTTCTTT
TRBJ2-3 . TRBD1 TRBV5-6 CASSLQGAGTDTQYF TGTGCCAGCAGCTTGCAGGGGGCCGGCACAGATACGCAGTATTTT
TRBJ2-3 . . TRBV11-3 CASSLEGLATQYF TGTGCCAGCAGCTTAGAGGGACTGGCAACGCAGTATTTT
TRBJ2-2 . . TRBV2 CAARTGWTGELFF TGTGCCGCAAGAACAGGGTGGACCGGGGAGCTGTTTTTT
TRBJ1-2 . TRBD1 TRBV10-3 CAINRSGGGDGYTF TGTGCCATCAACCGGTCAGGGGGCGGAGATGGCTACACCTTC
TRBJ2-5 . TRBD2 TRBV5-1 CASTPRTSGGARETQYF TGCGCCAGCACGCCGAGGACTAGCGGGGGGGCCCGAGAGACCCAGTACTTC
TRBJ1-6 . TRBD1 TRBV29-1 CSAGDSWDGSPLHF TGCAGCGCGGGGGACAGCTGGGATGGTTCACCCCTCCACTTT
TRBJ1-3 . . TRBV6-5 CASSETRSSGNTIYF TGTGCCAGCAGCGAAACCCGTAGCTCTGGAAACACCATATATTTT
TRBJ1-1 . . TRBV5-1 CASSAFETPTGNTEAFF TGCGCCAGCAGCGCGTTCGAAACACCGACAGGGAACACTGAAGCTTTCTTT
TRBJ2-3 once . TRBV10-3 CAISGIGGTDTQYF TGTGCCATCAGTGGAATAGGAGGCACAGATACGCAGTATTTT